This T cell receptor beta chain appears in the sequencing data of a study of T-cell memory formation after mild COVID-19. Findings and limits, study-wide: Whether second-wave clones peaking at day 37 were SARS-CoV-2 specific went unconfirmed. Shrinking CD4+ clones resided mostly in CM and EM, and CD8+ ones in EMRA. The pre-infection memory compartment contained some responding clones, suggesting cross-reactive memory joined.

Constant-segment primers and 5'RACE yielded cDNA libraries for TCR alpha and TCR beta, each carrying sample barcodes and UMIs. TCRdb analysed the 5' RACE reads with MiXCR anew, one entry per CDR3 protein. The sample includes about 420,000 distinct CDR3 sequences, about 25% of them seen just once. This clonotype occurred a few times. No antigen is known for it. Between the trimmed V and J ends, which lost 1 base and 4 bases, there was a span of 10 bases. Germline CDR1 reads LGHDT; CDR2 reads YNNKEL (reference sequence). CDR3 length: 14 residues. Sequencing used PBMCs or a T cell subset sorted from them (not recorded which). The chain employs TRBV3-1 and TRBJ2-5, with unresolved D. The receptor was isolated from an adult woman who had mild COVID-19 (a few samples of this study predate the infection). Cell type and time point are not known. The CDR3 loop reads CASSQVGVRETQYF. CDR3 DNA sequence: TGTGCCAGCAGCCAAGTCGGCGTTAGAGAGACCCAGTACTTC.